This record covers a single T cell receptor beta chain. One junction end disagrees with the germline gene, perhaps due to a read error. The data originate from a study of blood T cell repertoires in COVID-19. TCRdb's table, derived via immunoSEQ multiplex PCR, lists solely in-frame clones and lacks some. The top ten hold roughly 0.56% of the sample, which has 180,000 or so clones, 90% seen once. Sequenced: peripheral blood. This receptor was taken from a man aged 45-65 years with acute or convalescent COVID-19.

The CDR3 region has the DNA TGTGCCAGCAGGGGAGGCGGGACAGGGGGCAACCAGCCCCAGCATTTT. This gives the protein CASRGGGTGGNQPQHF. The chain couples TRBV7-2 to TRBJ1-5, with 12 nucleotides matching TRBD1. The germline gives CDR1 SGHTA, CDR2 FQGNSA. The CDR3 contains 16 residues. Variable domain in full (rest from reference TRBV7-2 and TRBJ1-5): GAGVSQSPSNKVTEKGKDVELRCDPISGHTALYWYRQSLGQGLEFLIYFQGNSAPDKSGLPSDRFSAERTGGSVSTLTIQRTQQEDSAVYLCASRGGGTGGNQPQHFGDGTRLSIL.